This T cell receptor (beta chain) was sequenced during a study of T cells in Graves' hyperthyroidism and ophthalmopathy (dated by TCRdb to the late 2010s). For the wider study: Peripheral blood samples were taken at initial diagnosis, before any treatment was given. The paper reports TCR Vbeta CDR3 sequencing of over 130 peripheral blood samples: under 45 ophthalmopathy, fewer than 85 hyperthyroidism and around 17 progressor patients. The roughly 100 discovery patients were divided at random into training and test sets in a 7:3 ratio. Thyroid tissue and blood T-cell repertoires from six or seven Graves' hyperthyroidism patients were also compared in the study. After sampling, hyperthyroidism patients received methimazole starting at 30 mg daily, and ophthalmopathy patients received high-dose intravenous methylprednisolone. An independent validation cohort of 18 to 20 hyperthyroidism patients and approximately 16 patients who later progressed to ophthalmopathy tested prospective prediction of ophthalmopathy. To identify distinguishing TCR V-J signatures, a discovery cohort of about 95 patients was used, comprising some 45 with Graves' ophthalmopathy and about 59 with stable Graves' hyperthyroidism.

The TCR beta CDR3 regions were amplified from RNA transcripts. For the first round of RT-PCR on the TCR CDR3, the HTBI primer set was used together with the Qiagen OneStep RT-PCR kit. Libraries were constructed in a second round of multiplex PCR, after which size selection and purification were carried out. Paired-end sequencing of the libraries was performed with 100 bp reads on an Illumina HiSeq2000. On the study's bioinformatics: Raw data were processed with SOAPnuke, discarding reads with adapters, uncalled bases, mean Phred below 15, or no exact constant-primer or identifier match. High-quality paired reads were merged using COPE v1.2.5, and each unique nucleotide sequence was defined as a clonotype. MiTCR v1.1 was used to align clonotypes to the IMGT TRBV, TRBD and TRBJ reference segments. Analysis was restricted to V-J combinations with a frequency above 0.0001, which covered about 99% of repertoires. A TCS score was defined as the ratio of F50 (clonal expansion) to E x V (chaos), with BLOSUM62-based TCRdist applied between CDR3 peptides within each V-J. Welch's t-statistics and random forest reduced 500 to 650 V-J features to 13, which were used in a naive Bayes classifier (R e1071). The public sequencing data were trimmed at Q25 with fastp and processed into clonotypes with MiXCR by TCRdb, which kept only in-frame beta chains. Every CDR3 protein is listed once, alongside the most common genes and DNA of its rows. The V and J calls and clone size come from TCRdb's table, not from the authors' own analysis. The sample table lists more than 500,000 distinct CDR3 sequences, 14% of them with a count of one. The top ten clonotypes cover more than 11% of the sample.

In this sample, this clonotype turned up many times. The specificity of this receptor is unknown. Nothing much larger sits one base from this clone, and base qualities are not available. Stable Graves' hyperthyroidism was defined as the absence of progression to ophthalmopathy over 18 months of follow-up. The hyperthyroidism patients were between 18 and 65 years old and newly diagnosed, with a disease duration of less than 2 months. Exclusion was applied to patients with uncontrolled infections, other autoimmune diseases, pregnancy or lactation. Diagnoses were based on clinical symptoms, serum thyroxine and TRAb, thyroid ultrasound and orbital computed tomography. PBMCs were separated from 10 ml of fresh peripheral blood using Ficoll-Paque density gradient centrifugation. Total RNA was extracted with Trizol reagent, and quality was checked on an Agilent 2100 Bioanalyzer. Points the paper makes about the study in general: A 13 V-J signature model separated ophthalmopathy from stable hyperthyroidism, with roughly 88% sensitivity and roughly 82% specificity in cross-validation and 80%/75% in testing. Sample size was not statistically predetermined, and investigators were not blinded to group allocation. Most expanded thyroid clonotypes (frequency above 0.001) were also detected in blood, suggesting blood repertoires may reflect thyroid immune responses. In validation, the model predicted progression to ophthalmopathy a median of 6.5 months before onset, with about 67% sensitivity and around 76% specificity.

Sequencing was done on a sample of blood. The origin of this receptor is a woman between 40 and 55 years old with Graves' hyperthyroidism.

The nucleotide sequence is TGTGCCAGCAGTTCAGCTGCCGGGACAGGGGGACTAGCAGATCCATGGGAGCAGTTCTTC. The resulting protein is CASSSAAGTGGLADPWEQFF. The chain was built from TRBV28 and TRBJ2-1; the central 11 bases match TRBD1. Taken from the germline V gene, the CDR1 and CDR2 loops are MDHEN and SYDVKM. CDR3 length: 20 amino acids, cysteine to phenylalanine. CDR3 DNA is the only sequence kept; it has 60 bases, read in frame from the first base. Unmatched junction bases come to 24, with V trimmed by 4 bases and J by 10 bases.